A single sample is the source of the 9 T cell receptor beta chains below, sequenced in a study of blood T cell repertoires in COVID-19. The table came from immunoSEQ multiplex PCR; TCRdb's copy has only in-frame clones and leaves some out. Of around 200,000 clones listed, around 85% are singletons. Sequencing was carried out using PBMCs or T cells enriched from blood (not recorded which). These receptors were obtained from a woman aged 45-65 years in a cohort exposed to, infected with or recovered from COVID-19 (not recorded which).

A single count supports this clone. V gene TRBV11-2 combines with J gene TRBJ2-5, with D possibly TRBD1 on 5 matching bases. Germline V gene data show CDR1 as SGHAT and CDR2 as FQNNGV. The V end lost 3 bases, the J end lost 5 bases, and 7 bases lay between the germline ends. The CDR3 runs 12 residues. The CDR3 reads CASSFSGETQYF. DNA for the CDR3: TGTGCCAGCAGCTTCTCAGGGGAGACCCAGTACTTC.

This chain links TRBV7-8 with TRBJ2-7, with a possible D match to TRBD2 (6 bases). Deletions cut 2 bases from V and 1 base from J, with 9 bases between. CDR3 length equals 14 residues. CDR1 is SGHVS, CDR2 FQNEAQ, per germline. The CDR3 DNA is TGTGCCAGCAGCTTACGGCGGGGATCCTACGAGCAGTACTTC. This codes for CASSLRRGSYEQYF.

This chain joins TRBV5-1 and TRBJ1-4; D ambiguous. The CDR3 consists of 13 residues. Deletions cut 3 bases from V and 7 bases from J, with 10 bases between. Germline V lookup: CDR1 SGHRS, CDR2 YFSETQ. Written as DNA, the CDR3 is TGCGCCAGCAGCTCAGACACTCTTGAAAAACTGTTTTTT. Protein: CASSSDTLEKLFF.

This clone was seen a few times. This chain uses TRBV7-2 with TRBJ2-7; 10 positions agree with TRBD1. J gave up 2 bases and V 3 bases, and 4 bases lay outside the gene matches. The germline V gene encodes CDR1 SGHTA and CDR2 FQGNSA. This CDR3 region has 15 residues. CDR3 nucleotide sequence: TGTGCCAGCAGCTTGGGAGACAGGGGGCCCTACGAGCAGTACTTC. Amino acid sequence: CASSLGDRGPYEQYF.

The rearrangement joins TRBV6-2 or TRBV6-3 to TRBJ1-4; TRBD1 agrees at 7 bases. Germline CDR1 reads MNHEY; CDR2 reads SVGEGT. V was pared by 6 bases and J by 4 bases, with 5 bases of the junction left unmatched. There are 14 residues in the CDR3. CDR3 sequence (DNA): TGTGCCAGCAGCAAGACAGGGCTTAATGAAAAACTGTTTTTT. Its protein product is CASSKTGLNEKLFF.

The chain couples TRBV5-5 to TRBJ2-7; possible D gene TRBD1, 6 bases. Trimming removed 0 bases from V and 5 bases from J, with 12 bases in between. Germline CDR1 SGHKS, CDR2 YYEKEE (reference sequence). CDR3 size: 14 residues. In DNA, the CDR3 is TGTGCCAGCAGCTTGGACTGGGACATGAACGAGCAGTACTTC. It is translated as CASSLDWDMNEQYF.

The chain has TRBV7-2 and TRBJ2-5; 9 bases are shared with TRBD2. Germline trimming cut 4 bases from V and 5 bases from J; bases unmatched to any gene: 8. Germline V CDR1 and CDR2: SGHTA, FQGNSA. The CDR3 spans 15 residues. CDR3 sequence: CASSSVAGGFETQYF. The CDR3 coding sequence is TGTGCCAGCAGCTCGGTTGCGGGGGGGTTCGAGACCCAGTACTTC.

This clone was seen just once. The genes are TRBV7-2 and TRBJ1-6, with a possible D match to TRBD1 (5 bases). The germline V gene encodes CDR1 SGHTA and CDR2 FQGNSA. V was shortened by 2 bases and J by 10 bases, with 15 bases between the two germline ends. There are 15 residues in the CDR3. The CDR3 DNA sequence: TGTGCCAGCAGCTTAAGCCCGACGGAGGGGTCACCCCTCCACTTT. Translation: CASSLSPTEGSPLHF.

The CDR3 nucleotides are TGTGCCAGCAGACAGAACACTGAAGCTTTCTTT. Its protein is CASRQNTEAFF. V is TRBV2 and J is TRBJ1-1; D remains unclear. The CDR3 extends over 11 amino acids. CDR1 SNHLY and CDR2 FYNNEI come from the germline V gene. The ends were cut back, 6 bases at V and 1 base at J, with 3 bases in the middle.